This T cell receptor beta chain comes out of a study of blood T cells in healthy people across ages. Study results and limitations: As age increased, TCR beta diversity per million T cells fell in a roughly linear fashion. In the absence of known donor CMV status, changes in expanded clonotypes were possibly confounded.

As regards this clonotype: Its antigen remains unidentified. A much larger clone is a single base away; this may be a read error.

For the second PCR, which ran for about 7 to 11 cycles, a sample-barcoded 5' primer and a J-beta primer mix were used. With 12 random nucleotides, a template-switch adaptor tagged each individual cDNA molecule. Each CDR3 protein is one row after TCRdb ran MiXCR on the 5' RACE reads. This sample has 1.5 million to 2 million distinct CDR3 sequences, with approximately 30% found just once. CDR1 and CDR2 (germline): SGHTA, FQGNSA. Trimming pared 6 bases from V and 7 bases from J, leaving 21 bases between. The CDR3 consists of 15 residues. What was sequenced was blood. The rearrangement joins TRBV7-2 to TRBJ2-5; D unclear. The TCR comes from a woman aged 25 to 39 in good health. DNA of the CDR3: TGTGCCAGCAGTCAGAACTCGGAACAGTTGGGGACCCAGTACTTC. Its protein is CASSQNSEQLGTQYF.